This T cell receptor (beta chain) is drawn from a study of a mutant IDH1 vaccine in newly diagnosed glioma. Study background: Of treated patients, approximately 62% were men and about 38% women, averaging about 37 years. Previous care, which was radiotherapy, temozolomide, or both, most often involved both.

Time point specified: baseline, week 1 (first vaccination visit). As to treatment: pre-vaccination baseline after standard-of-care therapy. Donor diagnoses consisted of new WHO grade 3 or 4 IDH1-mutant, ATRX-lost astrocytomas. Clones were sequenced by immunoSEQ multiplex PCR, and TCRdb holds only the in-frame ones, with some missing. This sample has 60,000 to 85,000 clones, with about four fifths found just once. Concerning this clone itself: The antigen remains unidentified.

The study's findings and limits: Pseudoprogression appeared independent of alterations in top peripheral clonotypes.

This TCR derives from a man aged 50 to 60 with glioma. This specimen was PBMCs, taken from a glioma patient treated with radiotherapy, temozolomide or both.

CDR3 sequence: CASSLSKGEGGYTF. The DNA for the CDR3 is TGTGCCAGCAGCTTATCGAAGGGGGAAGGTGGCTACACCTTC. The chain employs TRBV7-9 and TRBJ1-2; D is perhaps TRBD1 (6 bases). CDR3 size: 14 residues. Trimming took off 2 bases at V and 7 bases at J, with 14 bases between the two ends. Germline lookup yields CDR1 SEHNR and CDR2 FQNEAQ (reference sequence).